This T cell receptor (beta chain) is drawn from a study of shared clonotypes between healthy human individuals. Every immunoSEQ plate was one replicate of a subset's evenly spread DNA. Assay: immunoSEQ multiplex PCR; the TCRdb copy retains only in-frame clones and omits some. Among roughly 2 million clones, 90% to 95% were seen once, and the ten largest hold more than 0.1%. Details on this clone: Its target is not known.

Notes on the study in general: Rarefaction showed that sequencing of sorted subsets was incomplete (despite large depth). A reduction in generation probabilities was seen for non-shared clonotypes relative to those shared by all four donors. Donor scarcity curtailed the genetic and exposure-history diversity represented herein.

The J segment lost 8 bases and the V segment lost 10 bases, leaving 11 bases of the junction unmatched. The germline gives CDR1 MDHEN, CDR2 SYDVKM. CDR3 length: 12 amino acids. The receptor's source is a man aged 18 to 29 in good health. The specimen was naive CD4+ T cells sorted from blood. The sample's subset: CD45RA+ positively selected. The rearrangement uses TRBV28 and TRBJ2-7; TRBD1 agrees at 7 bases. The CDR3 DNA follows: TGTGCCACCGAGGGGGCCGTATGGCAGCAGTACTTC. Protein sequence: CATEGAVWQQYF.